The 3 T cell receptor beta chains listed next were all sequenced from one sample in a study of blood T cells in healthy people across ages. The use of a sample-barcoded 5' primer and a J-beta primer mix characterized a second PCR of 7 to 11 cycles. Via MiXCR, TCRdb re-called the 5' RACE reads, giving one row per CDR3 protein. The data show roughly 560,000 distinct CDR3 sequences, 24% seen once. The same sample was also studied in work on T cells of mothers and their children.

The sequenced sample was blood. Receptors originate from a boy between 10 and 17 years old in good health.

V is TRBV20-1 and J is TRBJ2-3; TRBD2 agrees at 7 bases. Germline V gene sequence: CDR1 DFQATT, CDR2 SNEGSKA (reference sequence). This CDR3 spans 17 amino acids. The CDR3 sequence is CRALDPGTSGVRDTQYF. CDR3 DNA: TGCAGGGCCCTTGACCCAGGGACCAGCGGGGTGAGAGATACGCAGTATTTT.

This clonotype occurred a few times. The chain uses TRBV28 and TRBJ1-2, with TRBD1 identical over 8 bases. This CDR3 is built from 17 residues. Losses at the gene ends were 6 bases for V and 3 bases for J; bases not matched to a gene: 15. From germline, CDR1 is MDHEN and CDR2 SYDVKM. CDR3 region: CASSRPPRSDRDYGYTF. CDR3 nucleotides: TGTGCCAGCAGCCGACCTCCCCGATCGGACAGGGACTATGGCTACACCTTC.

This clonotype was seen a few times. The J gene is TRBJ1-5, the V gene TRBV6-1; the D gene is possibly TRBD1 (5 bases). Germline V CDR1 and CDR2: MNHNS, SASEGT. The V end was cut by 4 bases, the J end by 6 bases, with 16 bases between. The CDR3 contains 15 residues. The CDR3 nucleotides are TGTGCCAGCAGTGTCTCACGGGGGAGAAGTCAGCCCCAGCATTTT. Translated: CASSVSRGRSQPQHF.